This T cell receptor beta chain was sequenced during a study of cytomegalovirus exposure and HLA in healthy donors. Study-wide results and limits: Indistinguishable V segments, including TRBV6-2 and TRBV6-3, were excluded. Within a later analysis, the majority of CMV-associated TCR beta chains appeared HLA-restricted. Roughly even sequencing depth across donors was the assumption behind the presence/absence analyses.

Of note for this clone: Its antigen is as yet unknown.

All the people who gave samples were healthy bone marrow donors. The PCR had 60 Vbeta and 13 Jbeta primers. Method: immunoSEQ multiplex PCR; TCRdb's copy keeps in-frame clones and lacks some. The sample shows 110,000 to 150,000 clones, less than 85% of them seen only once. V was trimmed by 7 bases and J by 0 bases, leaving 10 bases between them. From germline, CDR1 is SGHTA and CDR2 FQGNSA. The CDR3 length is 14 residues. Sequenced: PBMCs. The J gene is TRBJ2-1, the V gene TRBV7-2; D is possibly TRBD1 (5 bases). The clonotype was recovered from a woman between 45 and 60 years old in good health and CMV-seropositive. The CDR3 region has the DNA TGTGCCAGCACCCCCCAGGGCTCCTACAATGAGCAGTTCTTC. It encodes CASTPQGSYNEQFF.